The 28 T cell receptor beta chains presented below share a single source sample, sequenced in a study of blood T cells in healthy people across ages. Primed by a sample-barcoded 5' primer and a J-beta primer mix, a second PCR proceeded for about 6 to 11 cycles. MiXCR was run by TCRdb on the 5' RACE reads, yielding one entry per CDR3 protein. The sample records under 800,000 distinct CDR3 sequences, approximately 39% being singletons. Input material: blood. The receptors were sampled from a woman aged 60-70 years in good health.

This clonotype was counted a few times. This chain links TRBV7-6 with TRBJ2-4; D is unresolved. The end of the DNA aligns better with TRBJ2-7, so the J call may be wrong. The germline CDR1 and CDR2 sequences are SGHVS and FNYEAQ. This CDR3 has 14 residues. DNA of the CDR3: TGTGCCAGCAGCGAATCCGGAGCTTTCTACGAGCAGTACTTC. Residues: CASSESGAFYEQYF.

This chain links TRBV5-1 with TRBJ2-4; 12 positions match TRBD2. The J call may be in error: the DNA end matches TRBJ2-5 better. CDR1 is SGHRS and CDR2 is YFSETQ in the germline V gene. The CDR3 extends over 14 amino acids. This CDR3 is CASSGGTSGETQYF. The CDR3 nucleotides read TGCGCCAGCAGCGGCGGGACTAGCGGGGAGACCCAGTACTTC.

The chain couples TRBV5-6 to TRBJ2-1; 8 bases agree with TRBD2. V lost 4 bases and J lost 8; bases outside the gene matches: 5. The CDR3 covers 13 residues. Looked up from germline, CDR1 is SGHDT and CDR2 is YYEEEE. The CDR3 loop reads CASSGSGVYEQFF. DNA of the CDR3: TGTGCCAGCAGCGGTAGCGGGGTCTATGAGCAGTTCTTC. Filled out from reference TRBV5-6 and TRBJ2-1, the complete variable domain reads DAGVTQSPTHLIKTRGQQVTLRCSPKSGHDTVSWYQQALGQGPQFIFQYYEEEERQRGNFPDRFSGHQFPNYSSELNVNALLLGDSALYLCASSGSGVYEQFFGPGTRLTVL.

As regards this clonotype: One junction end does not reproduce the germline sequence, and a read error may be involved. This rearrangement joins TRBV10-2 to TRBJ1-2; D gene unclear. CDR3 length: 14 amino acids. The germline V gene has CDR1 WSHSY and CDR2 SAAADI. The CDR3 sequence is CASSGQAQIYDYTF. The DNA for the CDR3 is TGCGCCAGCAGTGGCCAGGCTCAAATCTATGACTACACCTTC.

There are a few counts of this clonotype. The rearrangement uses TRBV6-2 or TRBV6-3 and TRBJ2-1; 7 bases are a match to TRBD1. Germline-derived CDR1 and CDR2 are MNHEY and SVGEGT. V trimming: 0 bases; J trimming: 8 bases; junction bases outside the gene matches: 7. The CDR3 has 15 amino acids. CDR3 sequence: CASSYSTGSPDEQFF. CDR3 DNA: TGTGCCAGCAGTTACTCGACAGGGTCACCAGATGAGCAGTTCTTC.

The chain joins TRBV20-1 to TRBJ1-1, with D unclear. V was trimmed by 3 bases and J by 1 base, leaving 6 bases between them. The CDR3 runs 12 residues. The germline V gene encodes CDR1 DFQATT and CDR2 SNEGSKA (reference sequence). CDR3 region: CSASSRNTEAFF. CDR3 DNA sequence: TGCAGTGCTAGTTCCAGGAACACTGAAGCTTTCTTT.

This clonotype turned up a few times. This chain uses TRBV20-1 with TRBJ2-3, with 7 nucleotides matching TRBD2. Unmatched junction bases numbered 6, after V lost 0 bases and J lost 6 bases. CDR3 size: 14 residues. Germline assignment: CDR1 DFQATT and CDR2 SNEGSKA (reference sequence). CDR3 DNA sequence: TGCAGTGCTAGAGATTGGGCTAGCGGTGATACGCAGTATTTT. Protein product: CSARDWASGDTQYF.

This clonotype was seen more than once but under ten times. The V call is TRBV7-3, the J call TRBJ1-1; D unclear. The CDR3 has 13 amino acids. Germline CDR1 reads SGHTA; CDR2 reads FQGTGA. V was trimmed by 5 bases and J by 2 bases, leaving 9 bases between them. Written as DNA, the CDR3 is TGTGCCAGCAGCGCAAAGAGAAACACTGAAGCTTTCTTT. This sequence encodes CASSAKRNTEAFF.

Comments on this clonotype: A much larger clone differs by one base, so this may be a read error. The chain employs TRBV20-1 and TRBJ2-5; 7 nucleotides agree with TRBD2. Germline-derived CDR1 and CDR2 are DFQATT and SNEGSKA (reference sequence). Germline trimming cut 0 bases from V and 11 bases from J; bases unmatched to any gene: 9. CDR3 size: 13 residues. CDR3 protein: CSARDFQGGVQYF. CDR3 DNA: TGCAGTGCTAGAGATTTTCAGGGAGGGGTGCAGTACTTC.

The chain is built from TRBV15 and TRBJ2-1; tentatively, D is TRBD2 (6 bases). CDR1 is LNHNV and CDR2 is YYDKDF in the germline V gene (reference sequence). This CDR3 has 15 amino acids. V lost 3 bases and J 4 bases, leaving 13 bases between the germline ends. The CDR3 bases are TGTGCCACCAGCAGCGCCGGGACTCCTTACAATGAGCAGTTCTTC. Protein product: CATSSAGTPYNEQFF.

This clonotype was found a few times. This chain uses TRBV5-1 with TRBJ2-1; D is perhaps TRBD2 (6 bases). This CDR3 region has 15 residues. Trimming left V 2 bases short and J 2 bases short, with 11 bases between. Germline CDR1 SGHRS, CDR2 YFSETQ. CDR3 residues: CASSLGRPTYNEQFF. DNA of the CDR3: TGCGCCAGCAGCTTAGGGAGGCCGACCTACAATGAGCAGTTCTTC.

This clonotype has just a few counts. The gene calls are TRBV11-2 and TRBJ1-4; 7 positions match TRBD1. The germline V gene encodes CDR1 SGHAT and CDR2 FQNNGV. V gave up 3 bases and J gave up 3 bases; unmatched junction bases: 4. The CDR3 runs 15 residues. CDR3 sequence reads: CASSLSGTANEKLFF. In DNA form, the CDR3 reads TGTGCCAGCAGCTTGTCCGGGACAGCTAATGAAAAACTGTTTTTT.

This sequence joins TRBV28 and TRBJ2-6; D remains unclear. Trimming removed 10 bases at V and 4 bases at J, with 5 bases between. Germline CDR1 reads MDHEN; CDR2 reads SYDVKM. This CDR3 is built from 11 residues. In DNA, the CDR3 is TGTGCCACGTCCGGGGCCAACGTCCTGACTTTC. Amino acids: CATSGANVLTF.

The genes are TRBV12-3 or TRBV12-4 and TRBJ2-6; 7 bases are shared with TRBD1. V was clipped by 0 bases and J by 0 bases; unmatched bases: 2. The CDR3 has 17 amino acids. CDR3 DNA sequence: TGTGCCAGCAGTTTAGCCGGGACAGCCTCTGGGGCCAACGTCCTGACTTTC. Protein: CASSLAGTASGANVLTF.

This clonotype was found a few times. The rearrangement joins TRBV12-3 or TRBV12-4 to TRBJ1-1; 11 bases line up with TRBD1. Losses at the gene ends were 2 bases for V and 5 bases for J; bases not matched to a gene: 7. This CDR3 is 16 amino acids long. As DNA, the CDR3 is TGTGCCAGCAGTTTACCCCCCGGGACAGGGGGAACTGAAGCTTTCTTT. Its translation is CASSLPPGTGGTEAFF.

The CDR3 DNA is TGCAGCATGGCTAGGGGAAACACCGGGGAGCTGTTTTTT. It yields the protein CSMARGNTGELFF. The rearrangement uses TRBV29-1 and TRBJ2-2; perhaps TRBD1 as D (5 bases). The V gene lost 8 bases and the J gene lost 2 bases, with 12 bases spanning the gap. Germline CDR1 SQVTM, CDR2 ANQGSEA. The CDR3 consists of 13 residues.

The chain uses TRBV9 and TRBJ2-7, with D tentatively TRBD2 (6 bases). CDR1 SGDLS and CDR2 YYNGEE come from the germline V gene. The V end was cut by 0 bases, the J end by 5 bases, with 12 bases between. The CDR3 runs 14 residues. The CDR3 region is CASSVGGVGDEQYF. CDR3 nucleotides: TGTGCCAGCAGCGTAGGCGGGGTCGGGGACGAGCAGTACTTC. The whole variable domain, filled in from reference TRBV9 and TRBJ2-7, reads DSGVTQTPKHLITATGQRVTLRCSPRSGDLSVYWYQQSLDQGLQFLIQYYNGEERAKGNILERFSAQQFPDLHSELNLSSLELGDSALYFCASSVGGVGDEQYFGPGTRLTVT.

V and J are TRBV12-3 or TRBV12-4 and TRBJ2-1; 9 bases match TRBD1. The J call may be incorrect, as the DNA end agrees better with TRBJ2-7. The CDR3 runs 15 residues. CDR3 region: CASSFAGTGNDEQYF. The CDR3 DNA reads TGTGCCAGCAGTTTTGCCGGGACAGGGAATGACGAGCAGTACTTC.

This clonotype was seen at least ten times. The V gene is TRBV10-3, the J gene TRBJ2-5; 7 bases fit TRBD1. The trim removed 6 bases at V and 2 bases at J, leaving 3 bases unmatched. Germline V gene sequence: CDR1 ENHRY, CDR2 SYGVKD. CDR3 length: 13 residues. Here the CDR3 reads CAIRGQPQETQYF. The CDR3 region has the DNA TGTGCCATCAGGGGACAGCCTCAAGAGACCCAGTACTTC.

The rearrangement joins TRBV14 to TRBJ2-3, with D tentatively TRBD2 (6 bases). Per the germline V gene, CDR1 is SGHDN and CDR2 is FVKESK. The V end was cut by 5 bases, the J end by 0 bases, with 15 bases between. The CDR3 extends over 16 amino acids. The CDR3 DNA reads TGTGCCAGCAGCGCGGGATGGGGGTCGAGCACAGATACGCAGTATTTT. Translating gives CASSAGWGSSTDTQYF.

This clonotype was picked up a small number of times. The chain uses TRBV4-3 and TRBJ2-3; no clear D gene. The CDR3 is made up of 17 amino acids. The germline V gene encodes CDR1 LGHNA and CDR2 YSLEER. Between the trimmed V and J ends, which lost 0 bases and 2 bases, there was a span of 15 bases. The CDR3 sequence is CASSQDPKQVYTDTQYF. Here the CDR3 DNA reads TGCGCCAGCAGCCAAGATCCCAAGCAGGTATACACAGATACGCAGTATTTT.

This clonotype occurred once. The rearrangement uses TRBV12-3 or TRBV12-4 and TRBJ1-1, with D uncertain. Trimming took 5 bases from V and 0 from J, leaving 16 bases between them. CDR3 length: 16 residues. CDR3 bases: TGTGCCAGCAGTCCTATCAGGCAACAGCTGAACACTGAAGCTTTCTTT. As protein: CASSPIRQQLNTEAFF.

J is TRBJ2-1 and V is TRBV20-1; TRBD1 agrees at 8 bases. Per germline, CDR1 DFQATT and CDR2 SNEGSKA (reference sequence). CDR3 length: 14 amino acids. Trimming cost V 5 bases and J 4 bases; bases outside gene matches: 7. CDR3 nucleotides: TGCAGTGCTGGGTGGGACAGGTTTTACAATGAGCAGTTCTTC. It codes for CSAGWDRFYNEQFF.

Only a few counts were recorded for this clonotype. The chain recombines TRBV11-2 with TRBJ2-6; 8 positions agree with TRBD1. This CDR3 region has 21 residues. V dropped 11 bases and J dropped 2; count of bases not matched to a gene: 26. Germline loops: CDR1 SGHAT, CDR2 FQNNGV. The chain's CDR3 is CAGRRGQVLGPATTGANVLTF. The CDR3 DNA is TGTGCCGGTCGTCGGGGACAGGTTTTAGGGCCCGCTACGACTGGGGCCAACGTCCTGACTTTC.

This clonotype was counted only a few times. The V call is TRBV12-3 or TRBV12-4, the J call TRBJ2-4; D is unresolved. Between the trimmed V and J ends, which lost 2 bases and 5 bases, there was a span of 16 bases. The CDR3 contains 16 residues. The CDR3 loop is CASSLSSGRSENIQYF. CDR3 sequence (DNA): TGTGCCAGCAGTTTAAGTTCAGGTCGGTCGGAAAACATTCAGTACTTC.

This clonotype appeared once. V is TRBV20-1 and J is TRBJ2-1; perhaps TRBD2 as D (5 bases). Germline CDR1 reads DFQATT; CDR2 reads SNEGSKA (reference sequence). Trimming cost V 3 bases and J 5 bases, with 14 bases left between them. CDR3 size: 14 residues. The CDR3 here is CSASGPEVDNEQFF. Here the CDR3 DNA reads TGCAGTGCTAGCGGCCCGGAGGTGGACAATGAGCAGTTCTTC.

This clonotype was observed at least ten times. The chain is built from TRBV29-1 and TRBJ2-3; perhaps TRBD1 as D (5 bases). Trimming removed 0 bases at V and 1 base at J, with 14 bases between. Per germline, CDR1 SQVTM and CDR2 ANQGSEA. This CDR3 is 16 amino acids long. The CDR3 loop reads CSVEEIGAPGTDTQYF. The CDR3 nucleotides are TGCAGCGTTGAAGAAATAGGGGCTCCTGGCACAGATACGCAGTATTTT.

The rearrangement links TRBV27 to TRBJ2-2; no firm D call. Trimming removed 5 bases at V and 6 bases at J, with 25 bases between. In germline, CDR1 is MNHEY, CDR2 SMNVEV (reference sequence). The CDR3 is 18 amino acids. The CDR3 nucleotides read TGTGCCAGCAGTCCCCGACCTCCCGACGTCATATCACCCGGGGAGCTGTTTTTT. It specifies CASSPRPPDVISPGELFF.